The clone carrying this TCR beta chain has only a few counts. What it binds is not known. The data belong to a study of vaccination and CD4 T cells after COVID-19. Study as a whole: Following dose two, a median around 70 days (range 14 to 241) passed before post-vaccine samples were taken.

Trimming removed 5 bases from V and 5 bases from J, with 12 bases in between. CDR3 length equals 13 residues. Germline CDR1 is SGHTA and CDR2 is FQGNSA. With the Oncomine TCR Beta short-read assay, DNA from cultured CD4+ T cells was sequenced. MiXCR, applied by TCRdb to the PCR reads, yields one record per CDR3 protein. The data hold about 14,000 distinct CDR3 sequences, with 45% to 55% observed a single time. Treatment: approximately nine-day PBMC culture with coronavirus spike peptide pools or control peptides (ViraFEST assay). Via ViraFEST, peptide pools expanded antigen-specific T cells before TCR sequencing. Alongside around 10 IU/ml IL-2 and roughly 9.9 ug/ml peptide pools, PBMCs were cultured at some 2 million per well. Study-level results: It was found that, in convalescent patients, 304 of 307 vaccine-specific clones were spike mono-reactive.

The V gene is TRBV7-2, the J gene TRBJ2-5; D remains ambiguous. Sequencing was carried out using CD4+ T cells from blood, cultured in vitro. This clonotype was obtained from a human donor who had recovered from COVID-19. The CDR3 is CASSPRFLETQYF. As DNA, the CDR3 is TGTGCCAGCAGCCCCCGATTCCTGGAGACCCAGTACTTC.